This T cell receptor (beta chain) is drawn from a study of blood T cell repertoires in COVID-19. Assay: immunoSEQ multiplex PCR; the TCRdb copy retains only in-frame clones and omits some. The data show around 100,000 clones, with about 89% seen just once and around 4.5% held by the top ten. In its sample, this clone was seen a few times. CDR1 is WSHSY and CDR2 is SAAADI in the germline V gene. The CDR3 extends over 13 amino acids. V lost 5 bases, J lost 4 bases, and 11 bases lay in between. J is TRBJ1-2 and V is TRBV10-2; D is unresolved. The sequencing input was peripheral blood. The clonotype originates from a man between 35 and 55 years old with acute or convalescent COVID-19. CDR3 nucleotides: TGCGCCAGCAGTTCCCCAGGCTCCTATGGCTACACCTTC. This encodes CASSSPGSYGYTF.